This TCR beta chain stems from a study of blood T cells in healthy people across ages. The study, taken as a whole, reports: With unsorted PBMCs, a conclusive comparison of naive versus antigen-experienced cells was not possible.

As for this clonotype: Its antigen is still unknown. A much larger clone differs by one base, so this may be a read error.

Primers used in a second PCR of roughly 6 to 11 cycles were a sample-barcoded 5' primer and a J-beta primer mix. Each cDNA molecule received a tag from a template-switch adaptor that had 12 random nucleotides. Sequencing recovered at least 2.5 million CDR3-containing paired-end reads from each sample. Via MiXCR, TCRdb re-called the 5' RACE reads, giving one row per CDR3 protein. Of some 880,000 distinct CDR3 sequences listed, around 34% are singletons. This TCR was recovered from a man in his late teens or twenties in good health. Source material: blood.

The DNA of the CDR3 is TGCAGCGTTGAAGGGCAGGGGTCCTATGGCTACACCTTC. Amino acids: CSVEGQGSYGYTF. V gene TRBV29-1 combines with J gene TRBJ1-2; D possibly corresponds to TRBD1 (6 bases). CDR1 is SQVTM and CDR2 is ANQGSEA in the germline V gene. The V end lost 1 base, the J end lost 4 bases, and 10 bases lay between the germline ends. This CDR3 region has 13 residues. Full variable domain (outside the CDR3, taken from reference TRBV29-1 and TRBJ1-2): SAVISQKPSRDICQRGTSLTIQCQVDSQVTMMFWYRQQPGQSLTLIATANQGSEATYESGFVIDKFPISRPNLTFSTLTVSNMSPEDSSIYLCSVEGQGSYGYTFGSGTRLTVV.